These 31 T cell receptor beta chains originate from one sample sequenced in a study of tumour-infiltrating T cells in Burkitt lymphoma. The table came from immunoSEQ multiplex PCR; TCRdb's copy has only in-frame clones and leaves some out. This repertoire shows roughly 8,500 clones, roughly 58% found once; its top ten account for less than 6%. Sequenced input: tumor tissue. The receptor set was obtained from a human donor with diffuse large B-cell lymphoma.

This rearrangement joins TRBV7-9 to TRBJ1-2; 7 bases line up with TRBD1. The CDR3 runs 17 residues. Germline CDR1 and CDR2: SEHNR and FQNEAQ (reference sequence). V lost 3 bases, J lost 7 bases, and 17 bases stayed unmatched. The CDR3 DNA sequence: TGTGCCAGCAGCTTTTACAGGGGCTCATGCGCCCACTGTGGCTACACCTTC. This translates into CASSFYRGSCAHCGYTF.

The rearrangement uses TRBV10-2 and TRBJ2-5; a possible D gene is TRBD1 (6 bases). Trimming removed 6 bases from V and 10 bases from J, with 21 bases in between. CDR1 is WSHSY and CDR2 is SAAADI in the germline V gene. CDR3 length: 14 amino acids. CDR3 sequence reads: CASRNPGTPGDQYF. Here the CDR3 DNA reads TGCGCCAGCAGGAACCCCGGGACACCCGGTGACCAGTACTTC.

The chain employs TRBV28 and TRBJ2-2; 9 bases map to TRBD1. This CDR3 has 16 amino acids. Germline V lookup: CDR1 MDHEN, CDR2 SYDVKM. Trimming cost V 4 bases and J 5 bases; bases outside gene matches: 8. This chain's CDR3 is CASSSAATGGTGELFF. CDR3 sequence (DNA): TGTGCCAGCAGTTCCGCCGCGACAGGGGGTACCGGGGAGCTGTTTTTT.

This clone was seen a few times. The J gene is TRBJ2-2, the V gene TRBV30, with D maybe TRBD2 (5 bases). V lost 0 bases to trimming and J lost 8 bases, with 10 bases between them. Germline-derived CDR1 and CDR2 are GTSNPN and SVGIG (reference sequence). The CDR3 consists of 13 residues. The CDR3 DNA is TGTGCCTGGAGTGTTTTCTGGAGGGGGGAGCTGTTTTTT. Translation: CAWSVFWRGELFF.

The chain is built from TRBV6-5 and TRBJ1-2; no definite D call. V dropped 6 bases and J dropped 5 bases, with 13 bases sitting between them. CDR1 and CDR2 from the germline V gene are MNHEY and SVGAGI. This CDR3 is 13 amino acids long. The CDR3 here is CASSPGRRYGYTF. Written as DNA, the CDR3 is TGTGCCAGCAGCCCCGGGCGGAGATATGGCTACACCTTC.

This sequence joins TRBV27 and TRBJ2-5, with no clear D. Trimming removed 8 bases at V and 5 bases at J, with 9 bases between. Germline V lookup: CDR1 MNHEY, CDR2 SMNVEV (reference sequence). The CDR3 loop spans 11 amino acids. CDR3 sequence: CASGPWETQYF. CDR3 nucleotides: TGTGCCAGCGGCCCTTGGGAGACCCAGTACTTC.

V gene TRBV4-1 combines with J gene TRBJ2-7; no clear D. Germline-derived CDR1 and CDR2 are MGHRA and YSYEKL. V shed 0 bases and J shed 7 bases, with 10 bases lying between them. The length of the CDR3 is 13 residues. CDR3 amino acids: CASSQERIQEQYF. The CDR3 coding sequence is TGCGCCAGCAGCCAAGAACGGATCCAAGAGCAGTACTTC.

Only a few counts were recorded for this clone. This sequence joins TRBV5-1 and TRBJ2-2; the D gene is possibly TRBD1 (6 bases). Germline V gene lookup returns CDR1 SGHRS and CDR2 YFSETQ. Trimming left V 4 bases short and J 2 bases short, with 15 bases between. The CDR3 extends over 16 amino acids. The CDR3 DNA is TGCGCCAGCAGCCCCTCGACAGGAGGCAACACCGGGGAGCTGTTTTTT. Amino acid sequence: CASSPSTGGNTGELFF.

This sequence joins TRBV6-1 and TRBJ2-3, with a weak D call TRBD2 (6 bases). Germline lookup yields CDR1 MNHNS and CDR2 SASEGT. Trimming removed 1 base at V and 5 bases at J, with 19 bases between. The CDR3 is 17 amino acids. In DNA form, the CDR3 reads TGTGCCAGCAGTGAAGGCCCCGGGGCAAGTAGCGGAGATACGCAGTATTTT. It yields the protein CASSEGPGASSGDTQYF.

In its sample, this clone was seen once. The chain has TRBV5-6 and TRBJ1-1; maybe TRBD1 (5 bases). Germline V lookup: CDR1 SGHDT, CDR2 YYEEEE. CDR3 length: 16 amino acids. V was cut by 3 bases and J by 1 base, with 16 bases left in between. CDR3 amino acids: CASSWGGREKNTEAFF. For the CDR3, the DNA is TGTGCCAGCAGCTGGGGCGGGAGAGAGAAGAACACTGAAGCTTTCTTT.

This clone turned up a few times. The chain's CDR3 is CASSPRQGGYTF. DNA for the CDR3: TGTGCCAGCAGCCCCAGACAGGGAGGCTACACCTTC. The rearrangement uses TRBV7-2 and TRBJ1-2, with 7 bases fitting TRBD1. Germline CDR1 and CDR2: SGHTA and FQGNSA. This CDR3 is built from 12 residues. The J segment lost 8 bases and the V segment lost 5 bases, leaving 5 bases of the junction unmatched.

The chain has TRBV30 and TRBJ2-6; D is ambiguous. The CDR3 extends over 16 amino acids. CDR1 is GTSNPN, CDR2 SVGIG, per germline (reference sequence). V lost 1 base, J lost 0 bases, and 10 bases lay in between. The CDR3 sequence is CAWSGLSDSGANVLTF. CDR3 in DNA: TGTGCCTGGAGTGGGCTTTCCGACTCTGGGGCCAACGTCCTGACTTTC.

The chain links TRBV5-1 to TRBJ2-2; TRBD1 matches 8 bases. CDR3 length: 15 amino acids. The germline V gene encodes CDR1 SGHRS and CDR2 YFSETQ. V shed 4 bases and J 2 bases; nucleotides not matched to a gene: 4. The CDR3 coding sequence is TGCGCCAGCAGCACAGGACAGGGAAACACCGGGGAGCTGTTTTTT. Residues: CASSTGQGNTGELFF.

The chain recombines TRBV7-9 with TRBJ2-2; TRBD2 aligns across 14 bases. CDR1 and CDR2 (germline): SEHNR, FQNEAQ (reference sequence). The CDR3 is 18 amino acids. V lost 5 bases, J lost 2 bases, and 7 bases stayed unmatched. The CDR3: CASSPRGLAGANTGELFF. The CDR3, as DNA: TGTGCCAGCAGCCCGAGGGGACTAGCGGGGGCCAACACCGGGGAGCTGTTTTTT.

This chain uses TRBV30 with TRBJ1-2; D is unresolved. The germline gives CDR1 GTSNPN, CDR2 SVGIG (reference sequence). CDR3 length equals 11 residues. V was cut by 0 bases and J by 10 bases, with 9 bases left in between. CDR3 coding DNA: TGTGCCTGGAGTGTACTGGACGCCTACACCTTC. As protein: CAWSVLDAYTF. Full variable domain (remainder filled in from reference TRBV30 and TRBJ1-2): SQTIHQWPATLVQPVGSPLSLECTVEGTSNPNLYWYRQAAGRGLQLLFYSVGIGQISSEVPQNLSASRPQDRQFILSSKKLLLSDSGFYLCAWSVLDAYTFGSGTRLTVV.

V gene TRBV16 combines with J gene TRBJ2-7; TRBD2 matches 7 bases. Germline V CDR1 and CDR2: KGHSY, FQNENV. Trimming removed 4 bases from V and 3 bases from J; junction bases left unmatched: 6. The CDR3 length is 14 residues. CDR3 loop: CASSPDWGGYEQYF. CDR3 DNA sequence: TGTGCCAGCAGCCCGGACTGGGGGGGCTACGAGCAGTACTTC. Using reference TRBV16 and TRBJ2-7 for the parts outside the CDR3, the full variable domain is GEEVAQTPKHLVRGEGQKAKLYCAPIKGHSYVFWYQQVLKNEFKFLISFQNENVFDETGMPKERFSAKCLPNSPCSLEIQATKLEDSAVYFCASSPDWGGYEQYFGPGTRLTVT.

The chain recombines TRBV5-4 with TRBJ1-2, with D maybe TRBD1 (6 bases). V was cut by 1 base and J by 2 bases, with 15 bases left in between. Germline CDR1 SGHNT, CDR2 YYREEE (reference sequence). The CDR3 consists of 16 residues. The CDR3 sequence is CASSLRAGTINYGYTF. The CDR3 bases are TGTGCCAGCAGCTTGAGGGCCGGGACAATCAACTATGGCTACACCTTC.

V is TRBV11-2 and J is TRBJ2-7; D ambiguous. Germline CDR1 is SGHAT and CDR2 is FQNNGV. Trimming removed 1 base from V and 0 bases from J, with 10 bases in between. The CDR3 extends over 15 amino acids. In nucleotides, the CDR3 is TGTGCCAGCAGCTTAGGGACCACGTCCTCCTACGAGCAGTACTTC. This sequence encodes CASSLGTTSSYEQYF.

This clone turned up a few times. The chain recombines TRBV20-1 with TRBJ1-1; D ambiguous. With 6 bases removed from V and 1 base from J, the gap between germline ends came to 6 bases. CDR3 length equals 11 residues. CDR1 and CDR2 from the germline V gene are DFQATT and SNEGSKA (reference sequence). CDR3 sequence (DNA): TGCAGTGCAAGGGAGAACACTGAAGCTTTCTTT. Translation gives CSARENTEAFF.

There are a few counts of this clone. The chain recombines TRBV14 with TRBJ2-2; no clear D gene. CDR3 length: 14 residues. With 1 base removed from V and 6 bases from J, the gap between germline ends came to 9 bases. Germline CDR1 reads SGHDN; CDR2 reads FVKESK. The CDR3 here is CASSQANGAGELFF. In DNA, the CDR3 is TGTGCCAGCAGCCAAGCGAACGGAGCCGGGGAGCTGTTTTTT.

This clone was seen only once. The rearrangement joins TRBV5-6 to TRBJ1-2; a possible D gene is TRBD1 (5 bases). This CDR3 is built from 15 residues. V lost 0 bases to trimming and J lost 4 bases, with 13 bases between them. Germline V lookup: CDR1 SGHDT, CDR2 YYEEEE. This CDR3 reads CASSLVMDGAYGYTF. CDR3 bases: TGTGCCAGCAGCTTGGTGATGGACGGGGCCTATGGCTACACCTTC.

CDR3 sequence reads: CASSVGASSGNTIYF. The CDR3 bases are TGTGCCAGCAGCGTAGGAGCAAGCTCTGGAAACACCATATATTTT. The chain carries TRBV9 and TRBJ1-3; no reliable D call. Trimming removed 0 bases at V and 0 bases at J, with 7 bases between. The CDR3 contains 15 residues. Germline V gene data show CDR1 as SGDLS and CDR2 as YYNGEE.

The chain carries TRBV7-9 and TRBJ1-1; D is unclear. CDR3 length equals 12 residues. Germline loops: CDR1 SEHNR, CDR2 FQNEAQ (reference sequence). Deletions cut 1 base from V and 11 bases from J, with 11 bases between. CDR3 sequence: CASSLELGSAFF. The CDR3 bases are TGTGCCAGCAGCTTAGAGCTGGGTTCGGCTTTCTTT.

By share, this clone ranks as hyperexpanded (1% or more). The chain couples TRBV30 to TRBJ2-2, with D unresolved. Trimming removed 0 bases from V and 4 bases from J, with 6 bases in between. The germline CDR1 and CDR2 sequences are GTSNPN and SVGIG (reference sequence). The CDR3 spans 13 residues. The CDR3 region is CAWSVSSTGELFF. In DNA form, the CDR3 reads TGTGCCTGGAGTGTAAGCAGCACCGGGGAGCTGTTTTTT.

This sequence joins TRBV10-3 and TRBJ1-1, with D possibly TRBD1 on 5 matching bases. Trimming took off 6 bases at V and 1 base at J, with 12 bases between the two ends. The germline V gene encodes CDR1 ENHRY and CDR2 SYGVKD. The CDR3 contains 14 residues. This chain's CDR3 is CAISEDGGNTEAFF. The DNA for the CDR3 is TGTGCCATCAGCGAGGATGGGGGGAACACTGAAGCTTTCTTT.

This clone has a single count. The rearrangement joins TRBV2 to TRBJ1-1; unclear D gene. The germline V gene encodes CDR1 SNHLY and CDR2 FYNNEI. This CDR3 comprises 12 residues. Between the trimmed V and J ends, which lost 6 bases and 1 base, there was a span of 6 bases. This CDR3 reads CASRGRNTEAFF. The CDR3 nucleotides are TGTGCCAGCAGGGGGAGGAACACTGAAGCTTTCTTT.

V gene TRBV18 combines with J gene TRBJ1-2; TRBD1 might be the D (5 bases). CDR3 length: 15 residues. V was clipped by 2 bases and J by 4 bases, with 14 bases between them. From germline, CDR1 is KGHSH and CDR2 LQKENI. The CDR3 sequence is CASSPDRFKPYGYTF. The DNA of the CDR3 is TGTGCCAGCTCACCAGACAGATTCAAACCCTATGGCTACACCTTC.

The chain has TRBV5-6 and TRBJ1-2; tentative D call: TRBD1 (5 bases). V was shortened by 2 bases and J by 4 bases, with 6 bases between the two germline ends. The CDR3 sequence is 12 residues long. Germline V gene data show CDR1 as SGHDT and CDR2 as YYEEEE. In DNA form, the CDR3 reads TGTGCCAGCAGCTTTGGGGCCTATGGCTACACCTTC. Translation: CASSFGAYGYTF. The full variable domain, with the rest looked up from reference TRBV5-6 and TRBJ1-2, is DAGVTQSPTHLIKTRGQQVTLRCSPKSGHDTVSWYQQALGQGPQFIFQYYEEEERQRGNFPDRFSGHQFPNYSSELNVNALLLGDSALYLCASSFGAYGYTFGSGTRLTVV.

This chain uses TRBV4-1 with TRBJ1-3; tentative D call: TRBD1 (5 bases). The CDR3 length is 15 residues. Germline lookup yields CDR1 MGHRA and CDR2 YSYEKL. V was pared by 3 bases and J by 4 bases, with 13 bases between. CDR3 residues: CASSHPENRGNTIYF. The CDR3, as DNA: TGCGCCAGCAGCCACCCCGAGAACAGGGGAAACACCATATATTTT.

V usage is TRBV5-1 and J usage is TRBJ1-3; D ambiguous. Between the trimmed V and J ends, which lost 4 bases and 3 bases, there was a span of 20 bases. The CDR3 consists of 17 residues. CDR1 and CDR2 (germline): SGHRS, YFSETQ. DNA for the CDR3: TGCGCCAGCAGCCCTCGCCCCGAGGCGGCAGTTGGAAACACCATATATTTT. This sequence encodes CASSPRPEAAVGNTIYF.

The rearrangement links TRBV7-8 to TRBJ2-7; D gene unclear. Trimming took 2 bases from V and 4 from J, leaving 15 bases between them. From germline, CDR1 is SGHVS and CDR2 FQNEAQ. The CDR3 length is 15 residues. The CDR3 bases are TGTGCCAGCAGCTTATTCCGCGGTCTAAAGTACGAGCAGTACTTC. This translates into CASSLFRGLKYEQYF.